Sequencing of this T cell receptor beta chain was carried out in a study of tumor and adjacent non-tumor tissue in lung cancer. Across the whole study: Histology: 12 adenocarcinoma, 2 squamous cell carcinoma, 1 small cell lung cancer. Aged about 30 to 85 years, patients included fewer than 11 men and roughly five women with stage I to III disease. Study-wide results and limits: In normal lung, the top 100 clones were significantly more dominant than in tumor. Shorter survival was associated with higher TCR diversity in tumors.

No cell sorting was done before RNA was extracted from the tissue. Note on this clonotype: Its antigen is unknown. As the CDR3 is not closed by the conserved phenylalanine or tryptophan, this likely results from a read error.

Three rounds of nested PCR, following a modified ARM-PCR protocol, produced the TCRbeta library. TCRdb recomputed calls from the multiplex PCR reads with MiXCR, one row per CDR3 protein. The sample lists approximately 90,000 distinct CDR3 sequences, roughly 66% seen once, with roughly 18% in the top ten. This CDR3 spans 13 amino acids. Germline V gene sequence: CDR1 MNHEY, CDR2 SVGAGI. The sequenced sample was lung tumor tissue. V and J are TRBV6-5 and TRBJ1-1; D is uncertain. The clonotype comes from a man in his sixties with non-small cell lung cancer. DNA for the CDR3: TGTGCCAACAGTTACTCCGGGTACACTGAAGCTTTCTAT. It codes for CANSYSGYTEAFY.